The 17 T cell receptor beta chains below come from one sample, sequenced in a study of CD8 T cells in Susac syndrome. The authors reverse transcribed roughly 0.5 to 1 ug RNA with random hexamers. TCRdb recomputed calls from the immunoSEQ multiplex PCR reads with MiXCR, one row per CDR3 protein. The data contain tens of thousands of distinct CDR3 sequences, roughly 94% of them singletons. The sequenced material came from CD8+ T cells from PBMCs. These receptors all come from a human donor with multiple sclerosis.

The genes are TRBV5-1 and TRBJ2-1, with D perhaps TRBD1 (5 bases). The CDR3 is 12 amino acids. CDR1 and CDR2 (germline): SGHRS, YFSETQ. Deletions cut 5 bases from V and 5 bases from J, with 8 bases between. CDR3 sequence (DNA): TGCGCCAGCAGTAACAGGAACAATGAGCAGTTCTTC. It specifies CASSNRNNEQFF.

The chain recombines TRBV28 with TRBJ2-1, with TRBD1 as a possible D gene (6 bases). The CDR3 is 14 residues long. The V end was cut by 3 bases, the J end by 8 bases, with 14 bases between. Germline V gives CDR1 MDHEN, CDR2 SYDVKM. The CDR3, as DNA: TGTGCCAGCAGTTTTGCCCAGGGGTTGGATGAGCAGTTCTTC. Translating gives CASSFAQGLDEQFF. The full variable domain, completed using reference TRBV28 and TRBJ2-1, is DVKVTQSSRYLVKRTGEKVFLECVQDMDHENMFWYRQDPGLGLRLIYFSYDVKMKEKGDIPEGYSVSREKKERFSLILESASTNQTSMYLCASSFAQGLDEQFFGPGTRLTVL.

CDR3 sequence (DNA): TGTGCCAGCAGTTTAGACGGCTATGGCTACACCTTC. Translating it yields CASSLDGYGYTF. The chain links TRBV27 to TRBJ1-2; D uncertain. The CDR3 runs to 12 residues. In germline, CDR1 is MNHEY, CDR2 SMNVEV (reference sequence). Between the trimmed V and J ends, which lost 2 bases and 4 bases, there was a span of 5 bases.

The gene calls are TRBV28 and TRBJ1-1; the D is unclear. CDR3 length: 16 residues. V was clipped by 6 bases and J by 0 bases, with 17 bases between them. Germline V lookup: CDR1 MDHEN, CDR2 SYDVKM. CDR3 sequence reads: CASRELGGGLNTEAFF. CDR3 DNA: TGTGCCAGCAGGGAATTGGGAGGAGGCCTGAACACTGAAGCTTTCTTT.

V is TRBV5-4 and J is TRBJ1-6, with no clear D. Trimming took 4 bases from V and 8 from J, leaving 10 bases between them. The germline CDR1 and CDR2 sequences are SGHNT and YYREEE (reference sequence). The CDR3 has 13 amino acids. CDR3 loop: CASSTGQDSPLHF. The CDR3 nucleotides read TGTGCCAGCAGCACTGGTCAAGATTCACCCCTCCACTTT.

This clonotype showed up just once. The CDR3 spells CASSQDSAFYGYTF. Here the CDR3 DNA reads TGCGCCAGCAGCCAGGACAGCGCCTTCTATGGCTACACCTTC. The V gene is TRBV4-3, the J gene TRBJ1-2; D is possibly TRBD1 (6 bases). Trimming took off 3 bases at V and 4 bases at J, with 12 bases between the two ends. The CDR3 totals 14 residues. The germline CDR1 and CDR2 sequences are LGHNA and YSLEER.

This clonotype was recorded only once. This chain joins TRBV24-1 and TRBJ2-5, with 10 bases aligning to TRBD1. Germline V gene lookup returns CDR1 KGHDR and CDR2 SFDVKD. The CDR3 totals 17 residues. Trimming at V came to 4 bases and at J to 5 bases, leaving 12 bases not matched to a gene. The CDR3 coding sequence is TGTGCCACCAGTGAAGATCGGACAGGGGGATTGACGGAGACCCAGTACTTC. Translating it yields CATSEDRTGGLTETQYF.

The chain joins TRBV28 to TRBJ2-5; maybe TRBD1 (6 bases). The CDR3 contains 15 residues. The V gene lost 7 bases and the J gene lost 2 bases, with 17 bases spanning the gap. Looked up from germline, CDR1 is MDHEN and CDR2 is SYDVKM. CDR3 sequence (DNA): TGTGCCAGCATTCGTTGGGGGCTGGAGCAAGAGACCCAGTACTTC. This codes for CASIRWGLEQETQYF.

This chain uses TRBV7-2 with TRBJ1-5; D is unclear. Germline CDR1 reads SGHTA; CDR2 reads FQGNSA. The CDR3 is 14 amino acids. V was shortened by 9 bases and J by 0 bases, with 12 bases between the two germline ends. CDR3 bases: TGTGCCAGTCGGTCGGGAAATAGCAATCAGCCCCAGCATTTT. It codes for CASRSGNSNQPQHF.

The J gene is TRBJ1-2, the V gene TRBV29-1; D is ambiguous. V gave up 4 bases and J gave up 6 bases, with 12 bases separating them. The CDR3 is 12 residues long. Looked up from germline, CDR1 is SQVTM and CDR2 is ANQGSEA. This CDR3 is CSVGRDGHGYTF. CDR3 coding DNA: TGCAGCGTTGGGAGGGATGGCCATGGCTACACCTTC.

The V call is TRBV5-5, the J call TRBJ2-1, with TRBD1 identical over 7 bases. V shed 2 bases and J 6 bases; nucleotides not matched to a gene: 5. The CDR3 sequence is 14 residues long. Germline CDR1 reads SGHKS; CDR2 reads YYEKEE (reference sequence). CDR3 nucleotide sequence: TGTGCCAGCAGCTTCCCGACAGGGACCAATGAGCAGTTCTTC. This encodes CASSFPTGTNEQFF. Together with reference TRBV5-5 and TRBJ2-1, the CDR3 gives the full variable domain: DAGVTQSPTHLIKTRGQQVTLRCSPISGHKSVSWYQQVLGQGPQFIFQYYEKEERGRGNFPDRFSARQFPNYSSELNVNALLLGDSALYLCASSFPTGTNEQFFGPGTRLTVL.

The rearrangement uses TRBV5-6 and TRBJ1-1; D is ambiguous. The germline V gene encodes CDR1 SGHDT and CDR2 YYEEEE. Trimming removed 4 bases at V and 1 base at J, with 5 bases between. This CDR3 spans 12 amino acids. In DNA form, the CDR3 reads TGTGCCAGCAGCCCTAGGAACACTGAAGCTTTCTTT. Protein product: CASSPRNTEAFF.

The chain links TRBV3-1 to TRBJ1-5; 8 bases map to TRBD1. The CDR3 is 18 amino acids. The germline gives CDR1 LGHDT, CDR2 YNNKEL (reference sequence). V gave up 1 base and J gave up 1 base; unmatched junction bases: 9. The CDR3 loop reads CASSQGRTGSGSNQPQHF. CDR3 bases: TGTGCCAGCAGCCAAGGTCGGACAGGGTCTGGGAGCAATCAGCCCCAGCATTTT.

CDR3 amino acids: CATSDYDSYEQYF. CDR3 bases: TGTGCCACCAGTGACTACGACAGTTACGAGCAGTACTTC. The rearrangement links TRBV24-1 to TRBJ2-7; tentative D call: TRBD1 (5 bases). Germline V gene lookup returns CDR1 KGHDR and CDR2 SFDVKD. Trimming took off 4 bases at V and 4 bases at J, with 10 bases between the two ends. This CDR3 has 13 amino acids.

The chain couples TRBV3-1 to TRBJ2-1; 9 nucleotides agree with TRBD1. Germline loops: CDR1 LGHDT, CDR2 YNNKEL (reference sequence). V lost 0 bases, J lost 8 bases, and 5 bases stayed unmatched. This CDR3 has 15 amino acids. The CDR3 protein is CASSQDTGGFDEQFF. The CDR3 nucleotides are TGTGCCAGCAGCCAAGATACAGGGGGCTTCGATGAGCAGTTCTTC.

The chain employs TRBV24-1 and TRBJ2-7; D possibly matches TRBD1 or TRBD2 (5 bases each). Germline-derived CDR1 and CDR2 are KGHDR and SFDVKD. This CDR3 has 13 amino acids. V lost 2 bases, J lost 3 bases, and 7 bases lay in between. CDR3 nucleotides: TGTGCCACCAGTGATTCGAGGGGCTACGAGCAGTACTTC. The encoded protein is CATSDSRGYEQYF.

The rearrangement joins TRBV3-1 to TRBJ2-2, with a weak D call TRBD2 (6 bases). The CDR3 spans 14 residues. Germline CDR1 is LGHDT and CDR2 is YNNKEL (reference sequence). Trimming left V 5 bases short and J 5 bases short, with 12 bases between. The DNA for the CDR3 is TGTGCCAGCAGCTACGGGGGTATTACCGGGGAGCTGTTTTTT. Protein sequence: CASSYGGITGELFF.